This TCR beta chain is from a study of T cells in Graves' hyperthyroidism and ophthalmopathy. From RNA transcripts, TCR beta CDR3 regions were amplified. An initial round of RT-PCR targeting the TCR CDR3 relied on the HTBI primer set. TCRdb re-called the multiplex PCR reads through MiXCR, storing one row per CDR3 protein. The sample contains approximately 370,000 distinct CDR3 sequences, roughly a sixth of which appear only once. Germline-derived CDR1 and CDR2 are LGHNA and YNFKEQ. V lost 8 bases and J lost 0; bases outside the gene matches: 5. The CDR3 loop spans 14 amino acids. The rearrangement uses TRBV4-2 and TRBJ2-5; 8 bases line up with TRBD2. This sequence originates from a woman in her 30s with Graves' hyperthyroidism that later progressed to Graves' ophthalmopathy. The specimen sequenced was blood. The CDR3 DNA is TGTGCCAGCGCTCGGGGGGGGTACCAAGAGACCCAGTACTTC. Amino acid sequence: CASARGGYQETQYF.